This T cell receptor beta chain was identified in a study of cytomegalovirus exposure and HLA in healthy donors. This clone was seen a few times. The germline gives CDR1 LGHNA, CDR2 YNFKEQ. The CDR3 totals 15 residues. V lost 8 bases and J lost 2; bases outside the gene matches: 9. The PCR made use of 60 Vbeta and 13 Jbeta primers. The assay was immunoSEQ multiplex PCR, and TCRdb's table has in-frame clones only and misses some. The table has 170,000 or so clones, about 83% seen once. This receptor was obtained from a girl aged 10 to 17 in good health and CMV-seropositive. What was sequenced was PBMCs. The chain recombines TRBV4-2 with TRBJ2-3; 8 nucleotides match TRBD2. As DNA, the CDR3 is TGTGCCAGCCGCCGAGAGCGGGGGCACACAGATACGCAGTATTTT. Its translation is CASRRERGHTDTQYF.